A single sample is the source of the 3 T cell receptor beta chains below, sequenced in a study of T-cell memory formation after mild COVID-19. TCRdb used MiXCR to reprocess the 5' RACE reads, holding one entry per CDR3 protein. The sample has some 130,000 distinct CDR3 sequences; approximately 5.9% are singletons. The sequenced material came from PBMCs or a T cell subset sorted from them (not recorded which). These receptors were taken from an adult woman who had mild COVID-19 (a few samples of this study predate the infection). Cell type and time point are not known.

The chain joins TRBV30 to TRBJ1-2; D unresolved. V lost 4 bases, J lost 1 base, and 22 bases lay in between. Germline V lookup: CDR1 GTSNPN, CDR2 SVGIG (reference sequence). The CDR3 consists of 17 residues. In DNA, the CDR3 is TGTGCCTGGATTTATGCTCCAACCTCCCTCATTAACTATGGCTACACCTTC. Its translation: CAWIYAPTSLINYGYTF.

This clonotype was observed a handful of times. The CDR3 nucleotides are TGCAGCGGAGAAGGGAACGGTTATGGCTACACCTTC. Its protein is CSGEGNGYGYTF. This chain joins TRBV29-1 and TRBJ1-2; no clear D. The CDR3 extends over 12 amino acids. Germline values: CDR1 SQVTM, CDR2 ANQGSEA. Trimming removed 7 bases at V and 5 bases at J, with 14 bases between.

The table lists this clonotype with a few counts. V is TRBV20-1 and J is TRBJ2-5; possible D gene TRBD2, 5 bases. With 6 bases removed from V and 4 bases from J, the gap between germline ends came to 21 bases. The length of the CDR3 is 15 residues. The germline V gene encodes CDR1 DFQATT and CDR2 SNEGSKA (reference sequence). The CDR3: CSAQTNPASPETQYF. CDR3 DNA sequence: TGCAGTGCCCAGACTAACCCTGCCTCCCCAGAGACCCAGTACTTC.